This passage covers 15 T cell receptor beta chains from one sample sequenced in a study of identical twins. A single record per CDR3 protein comes from TCRdb applying MiXCR to the 5' RACE reads. This sample has some 1,600,000 distinct CDR3 sequences, with less than 35% found just once. Material for sequencing was cord blood. The receptor source for this set is a newborn girl in good health.

This clonotype occurred many times. V gene TRBV4-2 combines with J gene TRBJ2-7, with 7 bases matching TRBD2. The trim removed 0 bases at V and 0 bases at J, leaving 5 bases unmatched. The V gene's germline CDR1 is LGHNA and CDR2 YNFKEQ. This CDR3 is built from 16 residues. The CDR3 loop is CASSQDGTTTSYEQYF. The CDR3 DNA reads TGTGCCAGCAGCCAAGATGGGACTACGACCTCCTACGAGCAGTACTTC.

V usage is TRBV7-9 and J usage is TRBJ2-3, with unresolved D. V lost 5 bases, J lost 0 bases, and 9 bases lay in between. The germline V gene encodes CDR1 SEHNR and CDR2 FQNEAQ (reference sequence). The CDR3 covers 14 residues. This chain's CDR3 is CASSLFTSTDTQYF. In nucleotides, the CDR3 is TGTGCCAGCAGCCTGTTCACTAGCACAGATACGCAGTATTTT.

This clonotype came up a few times. The genes are TRBV20-1 and TRBJ1-1; D is ambiguous. V was cut by 3 bases and J by 3 bases, with 5 bases left in between. From germline, CDR1 is DFQATT and CDR2 SNEGSKA (reference sequence). The CDR3 spans 11 residues. CDR3 loop: CSASSYTEAFF. DNA of the CDR3: TGCAGTGCTAGCAGTTACACTGAAGCTTTCTTT.

This clonotype was recorded a few times. The chain couples TRBV19 to TRBJ2-3, with D possibly TRBD2 on 7 matching bases. This CDR3 region has 15 residues. Trimming shortened V by 3 bases and J by 1 base, and 11 bases separated the two germline ends. Germline CDR1 is LNHDA and CDR2 is SQIVND (reference sequence). The CDR3 here is CASSIRGAGTDTQYF. CDR3 coding DNA: TGTGCCAGTAGTATCCGGGGGGCTGGCACAGATACGCAGTATTTT.

This chain joins TRBV4-2 and TRBJ1-3; 11 bases agree with TRBD1. V shed 0 bases, J shed 3 bases, and the junction held 1 base outside the gene matches. This CDR3 is built from 16 residues. Germline loops: CDR1 LGHNA, CDR2 YNFKEQ. As DNA, the CDR3 is TGTGCCAGCAGCCAAGATGGGACAGGGGGTGGAAACACCATATATTTT. Amino acid sequence: CASSQDGTGGGNTIYF.

The rearrangement uses TRBV30 and TRBJ2-3; D gene ambiguous. V shed 4 bases and J shed 9 bases, with 14 bases lying between them. The CDR3 loop spans 12 amino acids. Germline V lookup: CDR1 GTSNPN, CDR2 SVGIG (reference sequence). Here the CDR3 reads CAWNLGPPTQYF. CDR3 in DNA: TGTGCCTGGAACCTGGGCCCTCCGACGCAGTATTTT.

The chain recombines TRBV9 with TRBJ2-7, with no clear D. The assigned J gene may be wrong: the sequence end matches TRBJ2-4 better. Per the germline V gene, CDR1 is SGDLS and CDR2 is YYNGEE. The CDR3 sequence is 12 residues long. The CDR3 loop is CASSVGGDIQYF. CDR3 sequence (DNA): TGTGCCAGCAGCGTAGGTGGGGACATTCAGTACTTC.

This clonotype was detected many times. The chain employs TRBV12-3 or TRBV12-4 and TRBJ2-1, with no clear D. This CDR3 comprises 12 residues. Trimming left V 6 bases short and J 4 bases short, with 7 bases between. CDR3 loop: CASSPTYNEQFF. The CDR3 DNA is TGTGCCAGCAGCCCCACATACAATGAGCAGTTCTTC.

The genes are TRBV20-1 and TRBJ2-1; unclear D gene. Germline CDR1 DFQATT, CDR2 SNEGSKA (reference sequence). The CDR3 has 14 residues. The V end was cut by 6 bases, the J end by 2 bases, with 14 bases between. The CDR3 here is CSAPPAGPYNEQFF. The CDR3 DNA reads as TGCAGTGCCCCCCCGGCCGGTCCCTACAATGAGCAGTTCTTC.

Turning to this clonotype: The junction departs from germline at one end; a sequencing error may be responsible. This chain connects TRBV4-1 to TRBJ2-5; D may correspond to TRBD1 or TRBD2 (6 bases each). Germline assignment: CDR1 MGHRA and CDR2 YSYEKL. The CDR3 is 14 amino acids. The CDR3: CASSPKGGVYEQNF. CDR3 coding DNA: TGCGCCAGCAGCCCCAAGGGGGGAGTTTACGAGCAGAACTTC.

This clonotype has at least ten counts. V usage is TRBV28 and J usage is TRBJ2-1; D remains ambiguous. This CDR3 spans 12 amino acids. From germline, CDR1 is MDHEN and CDR2 SYDVKM. V was cut by 10 bases and J by 8 bases, with 15 bases left in between. In nucleotides, the CDR3 is TGTGCCACAAAAAGGGCCAATGATGAGCAGTTCTTC. Protein: CATKRANDEQFF.

The J gene is TRBJ1-2, the V gene TRBV29-1; D possibly corresponds to TRBD1 (5 bases). Trimming shortened V by 5 bases and J by 0 bases, and 16 bases separated the two germline ends. The CDR3 is made up of 15 amino acids. Germline V gene data show CDR1 as SQVTM and CDR2 as ANQGSEA. The CDR3 spells CSVWGETETNYGYTF. CDR3 sequence (DNA): TGCAGCGTTTGGGGGGAAACAGAGACTAACTATGGCTACACCTTC.

The V call is TRBV27, the J call TRBJ2-7; D remains unclear. CDR3 length: 14 residues. The germline V gene has CDR1 MNHEY and CDR2 SMNVEV (reference sequence). V was clipped by 5 bases and J by 3 bases, with 14 bases between them. CDR3 loop: CASSPALLVYEQYF. The CDR3 DNA reads TGTGCCAGCAGTCCAGCACTACTCGTCTACGAGCAGTACTTC.

The chain employs TRBV4-1 and TRBJ2-3; 8 bases are shared with TRBD2. Per the germline V gene, CDR1 is MGHRA and CDR2 is YSYEKL. Trimming cost V 1 base and J 1 base; bases outside gene matches: 7. The CDR3 extends over 17 amino acids. The CDR3 spells CASSQVKRERGTDTQYF. CDR3 nucleotide sequence: TGCGCCAGCAGCCAAGTCAAGCGGGAGAGGGGCACAGATACGCAGTATTTT.

This rearrangement joins TRBV28 to TRBJ2-7, with D possibly being TRBD1 (6 bases). The V gene lost 6 bases and the J gene lost 3 bases, with 21 bases spanning the gap. The CDR3 runs 16 residues. Germline CDR1 is MDHEN and CDR2 is SYDVKM. The CDR3 spells CASRPPGTGPHYEQYF. The CDR3 bases are TGTGCCAGCAGGCCTCCGGGTACAGGGCCCCACTACGAGCAGTACTTC.